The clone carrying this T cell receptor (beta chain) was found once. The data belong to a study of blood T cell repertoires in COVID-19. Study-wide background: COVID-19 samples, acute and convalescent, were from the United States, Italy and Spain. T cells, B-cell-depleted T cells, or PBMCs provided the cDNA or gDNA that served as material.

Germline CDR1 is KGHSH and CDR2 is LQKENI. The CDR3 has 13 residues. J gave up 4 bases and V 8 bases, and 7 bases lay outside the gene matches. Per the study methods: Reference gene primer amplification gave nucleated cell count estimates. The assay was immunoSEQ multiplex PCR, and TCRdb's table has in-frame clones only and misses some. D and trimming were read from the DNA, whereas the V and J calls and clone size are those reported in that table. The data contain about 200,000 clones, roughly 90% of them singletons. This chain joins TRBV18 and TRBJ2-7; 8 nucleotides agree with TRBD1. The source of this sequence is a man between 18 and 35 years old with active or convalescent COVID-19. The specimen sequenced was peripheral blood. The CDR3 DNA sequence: TGTGCCAGCGAAGGACAGGGAAGGTACGAGCAGTACTTC. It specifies CASEGQGRYEQYF.